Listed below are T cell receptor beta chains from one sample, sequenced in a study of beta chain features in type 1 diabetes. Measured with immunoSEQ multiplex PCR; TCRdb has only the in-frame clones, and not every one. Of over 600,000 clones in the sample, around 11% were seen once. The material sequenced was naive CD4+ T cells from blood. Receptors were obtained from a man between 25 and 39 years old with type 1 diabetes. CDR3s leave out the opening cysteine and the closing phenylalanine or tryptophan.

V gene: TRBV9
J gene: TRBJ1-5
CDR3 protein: ASSVDQGQPQH

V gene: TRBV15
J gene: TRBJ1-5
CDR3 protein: ATRPDNIGFQPQH

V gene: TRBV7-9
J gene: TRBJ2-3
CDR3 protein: ASSLGSSGQLTDTQY

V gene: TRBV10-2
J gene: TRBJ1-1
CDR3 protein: ASSESGQLNTEAF

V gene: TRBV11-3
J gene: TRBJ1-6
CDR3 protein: ASSLEHSPLH

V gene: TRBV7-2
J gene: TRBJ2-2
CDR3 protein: ASSSSGGGNTGELF

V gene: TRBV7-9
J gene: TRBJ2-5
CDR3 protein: ALGTSGLTETQY

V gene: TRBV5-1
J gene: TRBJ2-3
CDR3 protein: ASSSLAGAGTDTQY

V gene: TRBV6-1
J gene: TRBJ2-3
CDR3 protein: ASSEYRLAGAPDTQY

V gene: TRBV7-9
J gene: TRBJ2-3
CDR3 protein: ASRTIGGTDTQY

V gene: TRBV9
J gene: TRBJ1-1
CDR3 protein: ASSLRTGRNTEAF

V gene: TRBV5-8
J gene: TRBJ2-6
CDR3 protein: ASSGDRNSGANVLT

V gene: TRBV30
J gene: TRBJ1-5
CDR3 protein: AWSAGVSRNQPQH

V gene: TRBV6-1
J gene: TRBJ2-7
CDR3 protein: ASGGGLPYEQY

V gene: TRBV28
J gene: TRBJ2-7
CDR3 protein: ASRLGQGNYEQY

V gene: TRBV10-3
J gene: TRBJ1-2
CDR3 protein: AISEIRKGYT

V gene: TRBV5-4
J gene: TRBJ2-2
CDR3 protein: ASSGKSGGAVGELF

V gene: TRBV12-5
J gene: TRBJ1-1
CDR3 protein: ASGLNRDTEAF

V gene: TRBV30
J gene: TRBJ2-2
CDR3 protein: AWSGRDRQNTGELF

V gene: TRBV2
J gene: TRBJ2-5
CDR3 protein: ASLVEREETQY